The rows below give T cell receptor beta chains drawn from one sample of a study of identical twins. TCRdb recomputed calls from the 5' RACE reads with MiXCR, one row per CDR3 protein. The sample holds 1.5 million to 2 million distinct CDR3 sequences, 25% to 35% seen once. The sequencing sample was made of cord blood. These receptors were collected from a newborn girl in good health. Both conserved end residues are part of each CDR3. D genes are given only for firm matches. The size entry is marked missing in some rows and otherwise reads once, few, many or a size class.

abundance,d_gene,v_gene,j_gene,CDR3nt,CDR3aa
-,TRBD2,TRBV28,TRBJ2-3,TGTGCCAGCAGTCTAGTCCCGGGACTAGCGTCGGGGGGCACAGATACGCAGTATTTT,CASSLVPGLASGGTDTQYF
few,TRBD2,TRBV4-2,TRBJ2-7,TGTGCCAGCAGCCAAGAAGGGACTAGTGGCCACGAGCAGTACTTC,CASSQEGTSGHEQYF
-,-,TRBV10-2,TRBJ2-7,TGCGCCACGGGACGCTCCTACGAGCAGTACTTC,CATGRSYEQYF
many,-,TRBV29-1,TRBJ2-1,TGCAGCGTTGTAAGTCTCAATGAGCAGTTCTTC,CSVVSLNEQFF
few,-,TRBV5-6,TRBJ2-5,TGTGCCAGCAGCAAGGGATTCCAAGAGACCCAGTACTTC,CASSKGFQETQYF
few,TRBD2,TRBV20-1,TRBJ2-1,TGCAGTGCTACTAGCGGGAGGTGGGACAATGAGCAGTTCTTC,CSATSGRWDNEQFF
many,-,TRBV4-2,TRBJ2-1,TGTGCCAGCAGCCAGCGGGACTTAGCGTTCTCCTACAATGAGCAGTTCTTC,CASSQRDLAFSYNEQFF
-,TRBD2,TRBV3-1,TRBJ2-2,TGTGCCAGCAGTTATTCTAGCGGGGGGATAAACACCGGGGAGCTGTTTTTT,CASSYSSGGINTGELFF
-,TRBD1,TRBV20-1,TRBJ2-5,TGCAGTGCTCCCCCTGGTGGACAGGGGGAGACCCAGTACTTC,CSAPPGGQGETQYF
many,-,TRBV28,TRBJ1-2,TGTGCCAGCACTGTTTCCCTACGGCTTGGGGCCCGCAATGCCATCTATGGCTACACCTTC,CASTVSLRLGARNAIYGYTF
-,-,TRBV20-1,TRBJ2-7,TGCAGTGTCTCCACCTACAATGAGCAGTACTTC,CSVSTYNEQYF
-,-,TRBV20-1,TRBJ2-1,TGCAGTGCTAGGGTAAAGGACCCTGAGCAGTTCTTC,CSARVKDPEQFF
few,TRBD1,TRBV9,TRBJ2-7,TGTGCCAGCGCGACAGGGATCAATGAGCAGTACTTC,CASATGINEQYF
few,-,TRBV5-1,TRBJ2-1,TGCGCCAGCAGCTTGGGGGGATGGTTAGTGAACAATGAGCAGTTCTTC,CASSLGGWLVNNEQFF
many,TRBD1,TRBV5-1,TRBJ1-5,TGCGCCAGCAGCTTGGCCGGGACAGCGAATCAGCCCCAGCATTTT,CASSLAGTANQPQHF
-,TRBD1,TRBV13,TRBJ2-7,TGTGCCAGCAGCTTAGAGGGGACAGGGGAGATATCCTACGAGCAGTACTTC,CASSLEGTGEISYEQYF
few,-,TRBV10-3,TRBJ2-7,TGTGCCATCAGTGAGGATGAGGTAGGGACCTACGAGCAGTACTTC,CAISEDEVGTYEQYF
-,-,TRBV6-5,TRBJ2-2,TGTGCCAGCAGTTACTCGAGGGACACCGGGGAGCTGTTTTTT,CASSYSRDTGELFF
few,-,TRBV20-1,TRBJ2-7,TGCAGTGCTAGTGAAATAGCACCCAGCGGTCACTACGAGCAGTACTTC,CSASEIAPSGHYEQYF
-,TRBD2,TRBV12-3/TRBV12-4,TRBJ2-3,TGTGCCAGCAGTCTTCCGGGACTAGAAAGCACAGATACGGAATATTTT,CASSLPGLESTDTEYF
few,-,TRBV5-1,TRBJ2-7,TGCGCCAGCAGCTTGACATACTACCGAAGCGAGCAGTACTTC,CASSLTYYRSEQYF
-,-,TRBV14,TRBJ1-2,TGTGCCAGCTCATTGGACATCTTCGCCGGTGGCTACACCTTC,CASSLDIFAGGYTF
few,-,TRBV29-1,TRBJ2-6,TGCAGCGTTGTGGGGGGCTCTGGGGCCAACGTCCTGACTTTC,CSVVGGSGANVLTF
-,-,TRBV20-1,TRBJ2-1,TGCAGTGCGAGAAGGGCGAGGGGGAAGAATGAGCAGTTCTTC,CSARRARGKNEQFF
-,TRBD1,TRBV7-8,TRBJ1-1,TGTGCCAGCAGCCTAGCGGGCGGACAGGGGAGATATGAAGCTTTCTTT,CASSLAGGQGRYEAFF
-,-,TRBV5-1,TRBJ2-6,TGCGCCAGCAGCTTCCAGGGGAACGGGGCCAACGTCCTGACTTTC,CASSFQGNGANVLTF
few,-,TRBV6-5,TRBJ2-1,TGTGCCAGCAGTTACGACGCAAGCTCCTACAATGAGCAGTTCTTC,CASSYDASSYNEQFF
few,-,TRBV4-1,TRBJ2-4,TGCGCCAGCAGCCAAGAGTCCTTCCTCTACGGGCAGTACTTC,CASSQESFLYGQYF
-,-,TRBV27,TRBJ1-2,TGTGCCATTTGGGGAGGGGAAGGAGGCTACACCTTC,CAIWGGEGGYTF